A single sample is the source of the 9 T cell receptor beta chains below, sequenced in a study of blood T cell repertoires in COVID-19. Assay used: immunoSEQ multiplex PCR; TCRdb lists only in-frame clones, some missing. The top ten clones hold about 4.9% of a sample with more than 60,000 clones, about 90% of them seen once. The sequencing input was peripheral blood. The receptors come from a man aged 50 or older with acute or convalescent COVID-19.

This clone was detected only a few times. The rearrangement uses TRBV4-1 and TRBJ1-1; D not resolved. The germline gives CDR1 MGHRA, CDR2 YSYEKL. Trimming shortened V by 0 bases and J by 7 bases, and 9 bases separated the two germline ends. This CDR3 spans 13 amino acids. CDR3 loop: CASSQDPYGEAFF. For the CDR3, the DNA is TGCGCCAGCAGCCAAGACCCCTACGGTGAAGCTTTCTTT.

The chain uses TRBV18 and TRBJ2-3; a weak D match, TRBD1 (6 bases). The CDR3 covers 19 residues. The V gene's germline CDR1 is KGHSH and CDR2 LQKENI. The V gene lost 3 bases and the J gene lost 0 bases, with 22 bases spanning the gap. The CDR3 loop reads CASSPLQAGQSFSTDTQYF. CDR3 in DNA: TGTGCCAGCTCACCCCTACAAGCTGGACAGAGTTTTAGCACAGATACGCAGTATTTT.

This chain uses TRBV20-1 with TRBJ2-1; D might be TRBD1 (7 bases). Looked up from germline, CDR1 is DFQATT and CDR2 is SNEGSKA (reference sequence). V was trimmed by 3 bases and J by 3 bases, leaving 15 bases between them. The CDR3 contains 15 residues. The CDR3 region is CSASAGGTDYNEQFF. Here the CDR3 DNA reads TGCAGTGCTAGTGCAGGAGGGACAGACTACAATGAGCAGTTCTTC.

This chain joins TRBV7-2 and TRBJ1-2, with 11 bases identical to TRBD1. The CDR3 runs 15 residues. Trimming took 5 bases from V and 6 from J; bases not matched to a gene: 8. CDR1 and CDR2 (germline): SGHTA, FQGNSA. CDR3 residues: CASSLSGTGGNGYTF. CDR3 nucleotide sequence: TGTGCCAGCAGCCTTTCGGGGACAGGGGGTAATGGCTACACCTTC.

The chain couples TRBV11-3 to TRBJ2-2, with TRBD1 identical over 9 bases. The trim removed 4 bases at V and 2 bases at J, leaving 2 bases unmatched. Germline CDR1 reads SGHNT; CDR2 reads YENEEA. The CDR3 runs to 15 residues. In DNA form, the CDR3 reads TGTGCCAGCAGCTCGGGACAGGGAAACACCGGGGAGCTGTTTTTT. The encoded protein is CASSSGQGNTGELFF. Variable domain in full (rest from reference TRBV11-3 and TRBJ2-2): EAGVVQSPRYKIIEKKQPVAFWCNPISGHNTLYWYLQNLGQGPELLIRYENEEAVDDSQLPKDRFSAERLKGVDSTLKIQPAELGDSAVYLCASSSGQGNTGELFFGEGSRLTVL.

This chain uses TRBV29-1 with TRBJ2-7; 9 bases agree with TRBD2. Germline loops: CDR1 SQVTM, CDR2 ANQGSEA. V was clipped by 7 bases and J by 0 bases; unmatched bases: 4. CDR3 length: 13 amino acids. In nucleotides, the CDR3 is TGCAGCGGGCTAGCGGGGTCCTCCTACGAGCAGTACTTC. Its protein is CSGLAGSSYEQYF.

This clone was seen only once. This chain connects TRBV5-6 to TRBJ1-6, with 8 bases aligning to TRBD1. Germline V gene sequence: CDR1 SGHDT, CDR2 YYEEEE. The CDR3 has 15 residues. V trimming: 0 bases; J trimming: 7 bases; junction bases outside the gene matches: 3. CDR3 in amino acids: CASSLVTGDNSPLHF. As DNA, the CDR3 is TGTGCCAGCAGCTTGGTGACAGGGGACAATTCACCCCTCCACTTT.

J is TRBJ1-3 and V is TRBV2, with D maybe TRBD1 (6 bases). CDR3 size: 15 residues. Per germline, CDR1 SNHLY and CDR2 FYNNEI. Trimming stripped 2 bases from V and 2 bases from J, with 10 bases between. The CDR3 loop reads CASSEIGQPGNTIYF. The CDR3 DNA follows: TGTGCCAGCAGTGAAATTGGACAGCCTGGAAACACCATATATTTT.

J is TRBJ1-5 and V is TRBV21-1; the table calls TRBD1, which could not be checked here. TRBV21-1 is classified as a pseudogene. The CDR3 runs to 17 residues. CDR3 sequence reads: CASSKLRLRADNQPQHF. CDR3 in DNA: TGTGCCAGCAGCAAATTAAGGCTCAGGGCTGACAATCAGCCCCAGCATTTT.